The sequence of this T cell receptor beta chain was determined in a study of blood T cell repertoires in COVID-19. Study background: Collection of acute and convalescent COVID-19 samples took place in the United States, Italy and Spain. T cells, B-cell-depleted T cells, or PBMCs supplied cDNA or gDNA.

This CDR3 has 15 residues. V shed 0 bases and J shed 7 bases, with 10 bases lying between them. The germline gives CDR1 LGHNA, CDR2 YSLEER. Original handling: Amplifying reference gene primers gave estimates of nucleated cell counts. Using immunoSEQ multiplex PCR, the repertoire was profiled, and TCRdb retains in-frame clones only, with some absent. The V and J calls and the clone size are those of that table, but D and trimming were determined from the DNA. This table holds about 92,000 clones, about 85% found once. The chain employs TRBV4-3 and TRBJ1-6; a possible D gene is TRBD1 (5 bases). This sequence originates from a human donor in a cohort sampled during active COVID-19. Sequenced: peripheral blood. CDR3 protein: CASSQEARVNSPLHF. In nucleotides, the CDR3 is TGCGCCAGCAGCCAAGAGGCCAGGGTCAATTCACCCCTCCACTTT.